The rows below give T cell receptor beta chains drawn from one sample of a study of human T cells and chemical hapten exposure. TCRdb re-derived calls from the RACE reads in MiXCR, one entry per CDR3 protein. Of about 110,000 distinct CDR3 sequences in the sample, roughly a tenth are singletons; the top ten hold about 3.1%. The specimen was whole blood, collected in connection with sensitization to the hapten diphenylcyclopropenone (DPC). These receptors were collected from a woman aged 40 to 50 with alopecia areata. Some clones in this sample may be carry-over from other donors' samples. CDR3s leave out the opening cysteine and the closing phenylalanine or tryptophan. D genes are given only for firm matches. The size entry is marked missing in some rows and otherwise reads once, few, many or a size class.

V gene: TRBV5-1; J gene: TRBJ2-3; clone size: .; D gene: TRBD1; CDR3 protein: ASSWGQPDPSTDTQY
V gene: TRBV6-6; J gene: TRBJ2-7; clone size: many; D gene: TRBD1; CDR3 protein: ASSSGQGLREQY
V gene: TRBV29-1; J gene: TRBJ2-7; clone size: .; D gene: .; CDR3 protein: SVGTDTYEQY
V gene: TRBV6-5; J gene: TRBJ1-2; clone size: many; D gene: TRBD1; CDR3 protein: ASSRTGGANGYT
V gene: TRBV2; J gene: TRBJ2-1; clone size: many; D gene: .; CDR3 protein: ASSENLLKQF
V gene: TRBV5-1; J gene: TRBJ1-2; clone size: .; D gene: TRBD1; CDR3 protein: ASSGGTGSNYGYT
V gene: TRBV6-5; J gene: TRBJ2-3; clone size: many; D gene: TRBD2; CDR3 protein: ASRRLAGEGDTQY
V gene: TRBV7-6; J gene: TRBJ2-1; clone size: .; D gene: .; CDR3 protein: ASSPLVGRNSYNEQF
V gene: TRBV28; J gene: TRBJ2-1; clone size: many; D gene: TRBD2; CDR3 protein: ASSSQAGGYNEQF
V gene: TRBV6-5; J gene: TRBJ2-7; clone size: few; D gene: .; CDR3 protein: ASSYQQPPYEQY
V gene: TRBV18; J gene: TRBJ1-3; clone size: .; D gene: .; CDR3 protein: ASLWSPSSGNTIY
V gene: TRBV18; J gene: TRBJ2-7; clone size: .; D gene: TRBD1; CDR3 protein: ASTTRQGTYEQY
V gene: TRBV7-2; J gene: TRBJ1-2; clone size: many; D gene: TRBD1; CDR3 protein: ASSRDREQGYT
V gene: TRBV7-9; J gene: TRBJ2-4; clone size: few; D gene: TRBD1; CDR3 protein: ASSLGQGAPWY
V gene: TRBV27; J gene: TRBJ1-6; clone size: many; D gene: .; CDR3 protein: ASSYGTDNNSPLH